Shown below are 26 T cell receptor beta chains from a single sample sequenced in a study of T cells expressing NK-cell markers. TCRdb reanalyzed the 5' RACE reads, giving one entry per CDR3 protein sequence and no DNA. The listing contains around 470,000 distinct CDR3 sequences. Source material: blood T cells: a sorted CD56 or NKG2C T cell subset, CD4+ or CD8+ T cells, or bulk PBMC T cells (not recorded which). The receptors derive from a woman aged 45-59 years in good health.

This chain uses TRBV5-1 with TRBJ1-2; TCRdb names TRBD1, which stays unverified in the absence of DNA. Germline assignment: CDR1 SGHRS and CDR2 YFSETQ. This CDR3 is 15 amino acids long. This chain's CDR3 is CASSTGQMTNYGYTF.

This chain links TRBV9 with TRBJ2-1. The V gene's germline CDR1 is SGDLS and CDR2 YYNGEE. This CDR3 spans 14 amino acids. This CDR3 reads CASSVPQVIGKQFF.

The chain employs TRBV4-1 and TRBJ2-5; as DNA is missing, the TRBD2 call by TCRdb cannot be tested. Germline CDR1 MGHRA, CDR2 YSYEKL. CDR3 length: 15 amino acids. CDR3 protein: CASSQLGLAGETQYF.

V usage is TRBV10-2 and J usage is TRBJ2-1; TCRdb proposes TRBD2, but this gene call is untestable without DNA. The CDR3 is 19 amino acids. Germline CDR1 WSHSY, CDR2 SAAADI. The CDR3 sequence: CASSDEQTFGRTGYNEQFF.

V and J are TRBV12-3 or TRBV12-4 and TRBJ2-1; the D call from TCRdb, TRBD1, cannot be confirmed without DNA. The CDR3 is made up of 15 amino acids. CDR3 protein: CASSFQGLLNNEQFF.

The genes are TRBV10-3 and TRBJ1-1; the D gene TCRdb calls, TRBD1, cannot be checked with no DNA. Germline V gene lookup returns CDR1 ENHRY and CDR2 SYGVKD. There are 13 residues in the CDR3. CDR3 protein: CAINGGTKGEAFF.

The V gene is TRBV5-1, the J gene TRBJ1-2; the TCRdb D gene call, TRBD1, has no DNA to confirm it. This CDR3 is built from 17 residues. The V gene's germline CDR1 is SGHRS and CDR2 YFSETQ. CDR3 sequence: CASSFSGDLVRNYGYTF.

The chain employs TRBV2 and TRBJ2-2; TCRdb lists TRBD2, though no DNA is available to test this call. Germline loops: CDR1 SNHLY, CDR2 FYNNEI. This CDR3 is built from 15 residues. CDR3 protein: CASTRLAGRTGELFF.

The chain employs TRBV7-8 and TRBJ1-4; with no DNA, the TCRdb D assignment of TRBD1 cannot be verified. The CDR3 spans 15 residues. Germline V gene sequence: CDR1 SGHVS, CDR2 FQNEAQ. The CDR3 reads CASSVRRGRSEKLFF.

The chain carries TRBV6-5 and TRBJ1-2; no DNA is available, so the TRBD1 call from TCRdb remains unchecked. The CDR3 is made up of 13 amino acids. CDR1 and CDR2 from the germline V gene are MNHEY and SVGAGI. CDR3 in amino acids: CASSKSGEVGYTF.

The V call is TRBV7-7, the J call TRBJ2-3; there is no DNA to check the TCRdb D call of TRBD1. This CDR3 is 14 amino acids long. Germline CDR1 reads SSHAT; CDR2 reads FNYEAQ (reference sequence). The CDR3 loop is CASSPGQGAGTQYF.

CDR3 residues: CSVGPGGSGNTIYF. This chain joins TRBV29-1 and TRBJ1-3; without DNA, the TCRdb call of TRBD1 cannot be checked. The germline V gene has CDR1 SQVTM and CDR2 ANQGSEA. The CDR3 sequence is 14 residues long.

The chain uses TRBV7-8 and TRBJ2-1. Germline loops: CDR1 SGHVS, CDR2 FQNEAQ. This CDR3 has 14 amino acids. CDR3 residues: CASTKRFSYNEQFF.

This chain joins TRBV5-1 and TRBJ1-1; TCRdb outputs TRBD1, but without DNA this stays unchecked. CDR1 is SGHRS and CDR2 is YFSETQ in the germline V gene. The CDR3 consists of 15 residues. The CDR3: CASSLEDRGGAEAFF.

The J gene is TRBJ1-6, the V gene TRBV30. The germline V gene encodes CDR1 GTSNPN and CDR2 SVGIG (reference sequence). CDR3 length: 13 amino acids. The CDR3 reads CAWSGRGSSPLHF.

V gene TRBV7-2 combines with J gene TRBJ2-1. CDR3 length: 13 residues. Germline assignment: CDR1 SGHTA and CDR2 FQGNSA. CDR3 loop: CASSTHVYNEQFF.

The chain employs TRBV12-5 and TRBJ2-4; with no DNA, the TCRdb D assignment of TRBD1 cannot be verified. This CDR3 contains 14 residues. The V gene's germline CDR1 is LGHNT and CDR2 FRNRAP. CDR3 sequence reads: CASGRGEAKNIQYF.

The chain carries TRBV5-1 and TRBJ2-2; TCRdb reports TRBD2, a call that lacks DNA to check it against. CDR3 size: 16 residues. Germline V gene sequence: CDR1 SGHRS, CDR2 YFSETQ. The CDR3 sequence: CASSLRLAGETGELFF.

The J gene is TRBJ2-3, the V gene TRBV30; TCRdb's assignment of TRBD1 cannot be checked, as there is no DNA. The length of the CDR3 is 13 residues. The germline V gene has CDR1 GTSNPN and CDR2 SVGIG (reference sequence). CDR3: CAWGGQGPDTQYF.

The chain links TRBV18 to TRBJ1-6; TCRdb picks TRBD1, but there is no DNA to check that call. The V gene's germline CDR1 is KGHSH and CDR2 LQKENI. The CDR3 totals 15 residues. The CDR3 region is CASSPSGRGILALHF. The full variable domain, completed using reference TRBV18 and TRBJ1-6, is NAGVMQNPRHLVRRRGQEARLRCSPMKGHSHVYWYRQLPEEGLKFMVYLQKENIIDESGMPKERFSAEFPKEGPSILRIQQVVRGDSAAYFCASSPSGRGILALHFGNGTRLTVT.

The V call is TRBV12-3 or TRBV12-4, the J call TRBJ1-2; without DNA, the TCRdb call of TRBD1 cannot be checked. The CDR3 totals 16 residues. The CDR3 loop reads CASSRDRGSTNYGYTF.

CDR3 sequence reads: CASSFVAGRGEAFF. The rearrangement joins TRBV7-9 to TRBJ1-1; TCRdb lists TRBD1, though no DNA is available to test this call. In germline, CDR1 is SEHNR, CDR2 FQNEAQ (reference sequence). This CDR3 is built from 14 residues.

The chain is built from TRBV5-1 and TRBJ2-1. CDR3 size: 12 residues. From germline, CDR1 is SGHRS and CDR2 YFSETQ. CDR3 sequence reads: CASSLGLRESFF. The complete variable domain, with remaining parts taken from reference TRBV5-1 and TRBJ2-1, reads KAGVTQTPRYLIKTRGQQVTLSCSPISGHRSVSWYQQTPGQGLQFLFEYFSETQRNKGNFPGRFSGRQFSNSRSEMNVSTLELGDSALYLCASSLGLRESFFGPGTRLTVL.

This CDR3 is CASGAGRTEAFF. The V call is TRBV12-3 or TRBV12-4, the J call TRBJ1-1; checking the TCRdb D call of TRBD1 is not possible without DNA. The CDR3 extends over 12 amino acids.

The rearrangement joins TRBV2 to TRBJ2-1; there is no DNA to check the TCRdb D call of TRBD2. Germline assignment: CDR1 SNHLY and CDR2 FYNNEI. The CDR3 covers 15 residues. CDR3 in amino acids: CASRETSGSSNEQFF.

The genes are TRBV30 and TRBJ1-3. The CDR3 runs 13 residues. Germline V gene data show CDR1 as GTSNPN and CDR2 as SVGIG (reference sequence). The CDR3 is CAWSISRGNTIYF.